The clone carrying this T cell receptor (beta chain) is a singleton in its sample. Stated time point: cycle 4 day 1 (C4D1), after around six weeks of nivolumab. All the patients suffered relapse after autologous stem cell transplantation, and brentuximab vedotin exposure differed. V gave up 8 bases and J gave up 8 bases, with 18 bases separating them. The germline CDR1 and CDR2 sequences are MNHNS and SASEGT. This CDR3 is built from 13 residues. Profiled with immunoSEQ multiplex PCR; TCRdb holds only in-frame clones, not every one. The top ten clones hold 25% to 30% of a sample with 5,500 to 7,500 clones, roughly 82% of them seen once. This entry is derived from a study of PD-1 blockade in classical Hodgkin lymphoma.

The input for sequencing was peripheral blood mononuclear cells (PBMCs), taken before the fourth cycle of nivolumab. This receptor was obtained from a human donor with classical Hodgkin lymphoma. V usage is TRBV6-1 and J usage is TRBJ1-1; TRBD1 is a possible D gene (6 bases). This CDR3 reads CASGGGNRVEAFF. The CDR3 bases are TGTGCCAGCGGTGGAGGGAACAGGGTCGAAGCTTTCTTT.